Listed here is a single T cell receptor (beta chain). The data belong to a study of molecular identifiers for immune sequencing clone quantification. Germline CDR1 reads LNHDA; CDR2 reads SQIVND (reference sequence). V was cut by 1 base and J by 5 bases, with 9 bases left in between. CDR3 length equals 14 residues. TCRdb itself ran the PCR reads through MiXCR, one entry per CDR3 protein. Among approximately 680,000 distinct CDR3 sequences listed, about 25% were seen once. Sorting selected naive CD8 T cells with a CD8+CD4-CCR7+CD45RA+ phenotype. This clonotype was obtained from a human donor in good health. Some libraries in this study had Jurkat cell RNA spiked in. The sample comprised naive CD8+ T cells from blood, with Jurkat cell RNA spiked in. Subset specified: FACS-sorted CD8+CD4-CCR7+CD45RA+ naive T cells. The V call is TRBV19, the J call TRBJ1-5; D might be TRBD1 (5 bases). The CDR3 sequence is CASSIGGEYQPQHF. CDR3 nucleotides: TGTGCCAGTAGTATAGGAGGGGAGTATCAGCCCCAGCATTTT.